Below, 25 T cell receptor beta chains from the same sample are listed, as sequenced in a study of blood T cell repertoires in COVID-19. The protocol was immunoSEQ multiplex PCR, while the TCRdb copy is restricted to in-frame clones and leaves out a portion. The sample gives 55,000 to 80,000 clones, around nine tenths of which show up once; roughly 0.94% is in the top ten. Sequences were obtained from peripheral blood. The receptors come from a man aged 70-80 years with acute or convalescent COVID-19.

This clone has just a few counts. V is TRBV12-5 and J is TRBJ1-5; possible D gene TRBD1, 6 bases. The germline CDR1 and CDR2 sequences are LGHNT and FRNRAP. CDR3 length equals 14 residues. V was cut by 8 bases and J by 0 bases, with 11 bases left in between. The CDR3 sequence: CASNQGNSNQPQHF. CDR3 DNA: TGTGCTAGTAATCAGGGGAATAGCAATCAGCCCCAGCATTTT.

The chain recombines TRBV6-2 or TRBV6-3 with TRBJ1-5; 8 nucleotides align to TRBD1. The CDR3 is 16 residues long. Germline lookup yields CDR1 MNHEY and CDR2 SVGEGT. V lost 5 bases to trimming and J lost 4 bases; unmatched junction nucleotides: 10. The CDR3 DNA reads as TGTGCCAGCAGTACCCTCGGACAGGGAGGGAATCAGCCCCAGCATTTT. This codes for CASSTLGQGGNQPQHF.

The chain carries TRBV9 and TRBJ2-7, with 11 bases lining up with TRBD2. J was trimmed by 1 base and V by 6 bases; bases with no gene match: 0. The CDR3 loop spans 13 amino acids. From germline, CDR1 is SGDLS and CDR2 YYNGEE. CDR3 in DNA: TGTGCCAGCACTAGCGGGGGGTCCTACGAGCAGTACTTC. As protein: CASTSGGSYEQYF.

V gene TRBV21-1 combines with J gene TRBJ1-5; the table's D call TRBD1 went unverified against the DNA. TRBV21-1 is given as a pseudogene. The CDR3 totals 19 residues. CDR3 nucleotide sequence: TGTGCCAGCAGCAAAGTGTGGGACAGGCAATTATCGGGCAATCAGCCCCAGCATTTT. Translation gives CASSKVWDRQLSGNQPQHF.

The chain uses TRBV29-1 and TRBJ2-6; TRBD1 matches 10 bases. This CDR3 has 16 amino acids. CDR1 and CDR2 (germline): SQVTM, ANQGSEA. V shed 5 bases and J 4 bases; nucleotides not matched to a gene: 8. The CDR3 region is CSVSRTGGAGANVLTF. The CDR3, as DNA: TGCAGCGTTTCACGGACAGGGGGGGCCGGGGCCAACGTCCTGACTTTC.

This chain links TRBV5-1 with TRBJ1-1, with D unclear. V lost 0 bases and J 0 bases, leaving 12 bases between the germline ends. CDR1 and CDR2 from the germline V gene are SGHRS and YFSETQ. This CDR3 has 16 residues. The CDR3 DNA follows: TGCGCCAGCAGCTTGGGGGCATTTAATCTGAACACTGAAGCTTTCTTT. Residues: CASSLGAFNLNTEAFF. The variable domain in full, completed from reference TRBV5-1 and TRBJ1-1, reads KAGVTQTPRYLIKTRGQQVTLSCSPISGHRSVSWYQQTPGQGLQFLFEYFSETQRNKGNFPGRFSGRQFSNSRSEMNVSTLELGDSALYLCASSLGAFNLNTEAFFGQGTRLTVV.

The chain couples TRBV9 to TRBJ2-2; perhaps TRBD2 as D (5 bases). The CDR3 has 14 amino acids. From germline, CDR1 is SGDLS and CDR2 YYNGEE. Trimming took off 4 bases at V and 1 base at J, with 8 bases between the two ends. CDR3 sequence: CASSTGLNTGELFF. CDR3 bases: TGTGCCAGCAGCACTGGACTGAACACCGGGGAGCTGTTTTTT.

The chain couples TRBV19 to TRBJ2-1; 11 positions agree with TRBD1. There are 14 residues in the CDR3. The V segment lost 7 bases and the J segment 6 bases; nucleotides outside the gene matches: 5. Per germline, CDR1 LNHDA and CDR2 SQIVND (reference sequence). In nucleotides, the CDR3 is TGTGCCAGTACCCAGGACAGGGGGCTCAATGAGCAGTTCTTC. It specifies CASTQDRGLNEQFF.

This clone has only one observation. The chain combines TRBV7-9 with TRBJ2-2; 8 nucleotides line up with TRBD2. V lost 5 bases, J lost 3 bases, and 5 bases stayed unmatched. Per germline, CDR1 SEHNR and CDR2 FQNEAQ (reference sequence). This CDR3 region has 15 residues. This chain's CDR3 is CASSGSGSDTGELFF. CDR3 bases: TGTGCCAGCAGCGGAAGCGGGAGCGACACCGGGGAGCTGTTTTTT. Based on the CDR3 plus reference TRBV7-9 and TRBJ2-2, the full variable domain is DTGVSQNPRHKITKRGQNVTFRCDPISEHNRLYWYRQTLGQGPEFLTYFQNEAQLEKSRLLSDRFSAERPKGSFSTLEIQRTEQGDSAMYLCASSGSGSDTGELFFGEGSRLTVL.

The CDR3 bases are TGTGCCAGCAGCTTCACAGGACAGGGGGTCTCTGAAGCTTTCTTT. Its translation: CASSFTGQGVSEAFF. The chain has TRBV11-2 and TRBJ1-1, with 10 bases lining up with TRBD1. The germline CDR1 and CDR2 sequences are SGHAT and FQNNGV. CDR3 size: 15 residues. With 3 bases clipped from V and 6 bases from J, the junction kept 7 bases outside the gene matches.

The CDR3 sequence: CASSTGQGMGNIQYF. The CDR3 DNA is TGTGCCAGTAGTACAGGGCAGGGGATGGGAAACATTCAGTACTTC. The chain employs TRBV19 and TRBJ2-4; possibly TRBD1 for D (6 bases). Trimming left V 4 bases short and J 6 bases short, with 16 bases between. Germline V gene sequence: CDR1 LNHDA, CDR2 SQIVND (reference sequence). The CDR3 extends over 15 amino acids.

Only a few counts were recorded for this clone. The genes are TRBV7-9 and TRBJ2-3; D gene uncertain. CDR3 size: 13 residues. V lost 3 bases to trimming and J lost 2 bases, with 6 bases between them. CDR1 is SEHNR, CDR2 FQNEAQ, per germline (reference sequence). CDR3 region: CASSFDSTDTQYF. CDR3 coding DNA: TGTGCCAGCAGCTTCGACTCCACAGATACGCAGTATTTT.

Only a few counts were recorded for this clone. The V and J genes are TRBV5-1 and TRBJ1-2, with unresolved D. The CDR3 spans 13 residues. CDR1 SGHRS and CDR2 YFSETQ come from the germline V gene. V was clipped by 2 bases and J by 8 bases, with 13 bases between them. CDR3 protein: CASSFAVAEGYTF. CDR3 bases: TGCGCCAGCAGCTTTGCAGTTGCTGAAGGCTACACCTTC.

This sequence joins TRBV3-1 (or the pseudogene TRBV3-2) and TRBJ2-1; unclear D gene. Germline V gene lookup returns CDR1 LGHDT and CDR2 YNNKEL (reference sequence). The V end lost 4 bases, the J end lost 8 bases, and 9 bases lay between the germline ends. The length of the CDR3 is 12 residues. In nucleotides, the CDR3 is TGTGCCAGCAGCCTAGACTCCGATGAGCAGTTCTTC. Its protein is CASSLDSDEQFF.

Remarks on this clone: The sample carries other DNA sequences with the same CDR3. The chain combines TRBV7-3 with TRBJ2-2; 8 nucleotides align to TRBD2. The CDR3 is made up of 16 amino acids. V was clipped by 5 bases and J by 4 bases; unmatched bases: 9. Looked up from germline, CDR1 is SGHTA and CDR2 is FQGTGA. CDR3 residues: CASSPGLAGPTGELFF. CDR3 nucleotide sequence: TGTGCCAGCAGCCCAGGGCTAGCGGGTCCCACCGGGGAGCTGTTTTTT. The full variable domain, rest sourced from reference TRBV7-3 and TRBJ2-2, is GAGVSQTPSNKVTEKGKYVELRCDPISGHTALYWYRQSLGQGPEFLIYFQGTGAADDSGLPNDRFFAVRPEGSVSTLKIQRTERGDSAVYLCASSPGLAGPTGELFFGEGSRLTVL.

The J gene is TRBJ1-1, the V gene TRBV19; D is unclear. The germline CDR1 and CDR2 sequences are LNHDA and SQIVND (reference sequence). V was trimmed by 5 bases and J by 10 bases, leaving 20 bases between them. CDR3 length equals 14 residues. CDR3 residues: CASSPLNGGKVAFF. CDR3 sequence (DNA): TGTGCCAGTAGTCCCCTCAACGGAGGTAAGGTAGCTTTCTTT.

V and J are TRBV2 and TRBJ2-1; D is unresolved. CDR1 and CDR2 (germline): SNHLY, FYNNEI. V was cut by 3 bases and J by 2 bases, with 8 bases left in between. The CDR3 length is 14 residues. CDR3 region: CASSERMPYNEQFF. For the CDR3, the DNA is TGTGCCAGCAGTGAGAGAATGCCCTACAATGAGCAGTTCTTC.

With regard to this clone: Additional DNA sequences in this sample encode the identical CDR3. The gene calls are TRBV28 and TRBJ2-2; 7 nucleotides agree with TRBD2. CDR1 and CDR2 (germline): MDHEN, SYDVKM. V shed 1 base, J shed 1 base, and the junction held 3 bases outside the gene matches. This CDR3 comprises 16 residues. The CDR3 coding sequence is TGTGCCAGCAGTTTATTGGCGGGAGTGAACACCGGGGAGCTGTTTTTT. Residues: CASSLLAGVNTGELFF.

This clone appeared once. The CDR3 nucleotides are TGCGCCAGCAGCCTGGTTCCTAGCGGGGGTGGGGCAGATACGCAGTATTTT. Protein product: CASSLVPSGGGADTQYF. The gene calls are TRBV5-1 and TRBJ2-3, with 10 bases lining up with TRBD2. The CDR3 has 17 residues. V trimming: 4 bases; J trimming: 4 bases; junction bases outside the gene matches: 12. Germline loops: CDR1 SGHRS, CDR2 YFSETQ. The entire variable domain, with the rest obtained from reference TRBV5-1 and TRBJ2-3, is as follows: KAGVTQTPRYLIKTRGQQVTLSCSPISGHRSVSWYQQTPGQGLQFLFEYFSETQRNKGNFPGRFSGRQFSNSRSEMNVSTLELGDSALYLCASSLVPSGGGADTQYFGPGTRLTVL.

The V call is TRBV10-3, the J call TRBJ2-2; the D gene is possibly TRBD2 (6 bases). The germline V and J ends were trimmed by 10 bases and 6 bases, with 15 bases remaining between them. The germline V gene encodes CDR1 ENHRY and CDR2 SYGVKD. CDR3 length: 13 amino acids. Written as DNA, the CDR3 is TGTGCCACATACGGAGGGCGCGCCGGGGAGCTGTTTTTT. Translating it yields CATYGGRAGELFF.

The chain joins TRBV21-1 to TRBJ1-2; no DNA check was done on the table's D call, TRBD1. TRBV21-1 is a known pseudogene. The CDR3 loop spans 11 amino acids. CDR3 region: CARDRNYGYTF. The CDR3 nucleotides are TGTGCCAGGGACAGGAACTATGGCTACACCTTC.

This clone was seen only once. The chain links TRBV6-5 to TRBJ2-5; 12 bases agree with TRBD2. The germline gives CDR1 MNHEY, CDR2 SVGAGI. V was clipped by 4 bases and J by 5 bases; unmatched bases: 5. The CDR3 is 15 residues long. The CDR3 loop is CASSSTSGGRETQYF. The CDR3 region has the DNA TGTGCCAGCAGTTCGACTAGCGGGGGTCGGGAGACCCAGTACTTC.

The J gene is TRBJ1-1, the V gene TRBV19; possible D gene TRBD1, 6 bases. V shed 1 base and J shed 6 bases, with 12 bases lying between them. The CDR3 is 14 residues long. CDR1 is LNHDA, CDR2 SQIVND, per germline (reference sequence). CDR3 coding DNA: TGTGCCAGTAGTATAGTGGACAGAAGATCTGAAGCTTTCTTT. Its protein is CASSIVDRRSEAFF.

The genes are TRBV28 and TRBJ2-7, with a tentative D call TRBD2 (5 bases). CDR1 MDHEN and CDR2 SYDVKM come from the germline V gene. This CDR3 is 15 amino acids long. With 6 bases removed from V and 0 bases from J, the gap between germline ends came to 15 bases. In DNA form, the CDR3 reads TGTGCCAGCAGCCAAACTAGATCATTCTCCTACGAGCAGTACTTC. Amino acids: CASSQTRSFSYEQYF.

The table lists this clone with a few counts. The chain recombines TRBV27 with TRBJ2-7; 8 nucleotides agree with TRBD2. Germline values: CDR1 MNHEY, CDR2 SMNVEV (reference sequence). CDR3 length: 16 residues. The V and J ends lost 4 bases and 0 bases, in that order; junction bases with no gene match: 8. The chain's CDR3 is CASSSPSGQASYEQYF. For the CDR3, the DNA is TGTGCCAGCAGTTCCCCTAGCGGGCAAGCCTCCTACGAGCAGTACTTC.